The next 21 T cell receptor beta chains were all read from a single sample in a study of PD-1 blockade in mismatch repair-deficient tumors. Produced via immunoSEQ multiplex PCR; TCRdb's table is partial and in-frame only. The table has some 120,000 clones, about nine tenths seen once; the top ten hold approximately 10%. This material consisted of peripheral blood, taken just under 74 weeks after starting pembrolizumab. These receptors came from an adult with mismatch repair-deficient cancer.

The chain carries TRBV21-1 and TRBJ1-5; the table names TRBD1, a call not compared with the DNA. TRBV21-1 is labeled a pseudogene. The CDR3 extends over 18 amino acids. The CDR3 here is CASSKADSTQGRGQPQHF. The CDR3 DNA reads TGTGCCAGCAGCAAAGCGGATTCCACACAGGGGAGAGGTCAGCCCCAGCATTTT.

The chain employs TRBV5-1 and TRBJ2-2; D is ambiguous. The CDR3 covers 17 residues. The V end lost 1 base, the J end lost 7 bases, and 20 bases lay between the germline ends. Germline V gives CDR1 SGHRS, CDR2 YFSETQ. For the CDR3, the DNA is TGCGCCAGCAGCTTGAGGCTTCGGGCGGTCGGCATCGGGGAGCTGTTTTTT. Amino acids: CASSLRLRAVGIGELFF.

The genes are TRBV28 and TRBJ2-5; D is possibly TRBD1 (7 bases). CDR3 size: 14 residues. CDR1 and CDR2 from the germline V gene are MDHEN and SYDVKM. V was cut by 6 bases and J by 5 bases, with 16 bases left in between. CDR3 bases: TGTGCCAGCAGCCTACCCAGGGGGAGGGAGACCCAGTACTTC. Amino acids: CASSLPRGRETQYF. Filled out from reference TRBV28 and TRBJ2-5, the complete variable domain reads DVKVTQSSRYLVKRTGEKVFLECVQDMDHENMFWYRQDPGLGLRLIYFSYDVKMKEKGDIPEGYSVSREKKERFSLILESASTNQTSMYLCASSLPRGRETQYFGPGTRLLVL.

This chain's CDR3 is CASSIGTGENNEQYF. For the CDR3, the DNA is TGTGCCAGTAGTATCGGTACGGGGGAGAACAACGAGCAGTACTTC. The gene calls are TRBV19 and TRBJ2-7; tentative D call: TRBD2 (6 bases). The V end lost 3 bases, the J end lost 5 bases, and 17 bases lay between the germline ends. Germline values: CDR1 LNHDA, CDR2 SQIVND (reference sequence). This CDR3 contains 15 residues.

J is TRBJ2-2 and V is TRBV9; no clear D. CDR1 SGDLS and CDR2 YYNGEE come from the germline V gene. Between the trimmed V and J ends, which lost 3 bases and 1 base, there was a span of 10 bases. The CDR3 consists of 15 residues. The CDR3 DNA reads TGTGCCAGCAGCGGGGCAGCCTTGAACACCGGGGAGCTGTTTTTT. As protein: CASSGAALNTGELFF.

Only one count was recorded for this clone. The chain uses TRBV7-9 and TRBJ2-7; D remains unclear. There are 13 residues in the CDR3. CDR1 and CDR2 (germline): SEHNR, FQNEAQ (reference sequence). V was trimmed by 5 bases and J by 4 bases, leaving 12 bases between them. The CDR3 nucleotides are TGTGCCAGCAGCAGTAGCCTGGGATACGAGCAGTACTTC. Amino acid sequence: CASSSSLGYEQYF.

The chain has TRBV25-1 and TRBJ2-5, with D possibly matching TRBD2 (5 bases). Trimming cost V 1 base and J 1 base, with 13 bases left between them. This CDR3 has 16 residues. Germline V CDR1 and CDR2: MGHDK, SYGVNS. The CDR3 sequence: CASSEFPGWSQETQYF. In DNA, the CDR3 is TGTGCCAGCAGTGAATTCCCGGGATGGAGCCAAGAGACCCAGTACTTC.

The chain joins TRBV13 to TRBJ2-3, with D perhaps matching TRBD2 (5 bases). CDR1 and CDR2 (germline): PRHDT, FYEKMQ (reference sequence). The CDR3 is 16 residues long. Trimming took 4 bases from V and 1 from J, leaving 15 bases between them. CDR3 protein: CASSSPKGERTDTQYF. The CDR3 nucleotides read TGTGCCAGCAGCTCCCCTAAGGGAGAGCGCACAGATACGCAGTATTTT.

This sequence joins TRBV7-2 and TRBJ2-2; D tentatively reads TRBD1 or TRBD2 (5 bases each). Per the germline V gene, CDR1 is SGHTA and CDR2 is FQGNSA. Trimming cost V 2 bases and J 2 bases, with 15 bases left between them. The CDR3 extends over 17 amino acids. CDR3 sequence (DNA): TGTGCCAGCAGCTTAAGGGGTCGTAGGACTAACACCGGGGAGCTGTTTTTT. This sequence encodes CASSLRGRRTNTGELFF.

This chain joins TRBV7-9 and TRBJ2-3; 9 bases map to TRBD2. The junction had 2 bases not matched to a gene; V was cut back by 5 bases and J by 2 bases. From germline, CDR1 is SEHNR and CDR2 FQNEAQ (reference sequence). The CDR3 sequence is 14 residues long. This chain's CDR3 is CASSPGLATDTQYF. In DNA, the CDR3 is TGTGCCAGCAGCCCGGGACTAGCCACAGATACGCAGTATTTT. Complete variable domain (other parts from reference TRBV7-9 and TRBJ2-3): DTGVSQNPRHKITKRGQNVTFRCDPISEHNRLYWYRQTLGQGPEFLTYFQNEAQLEKSRLLSDRFSAERPKGSFSTLEIQRTEQGDSAMYLCASSPGLATDTQYFGPGTRLTVL.

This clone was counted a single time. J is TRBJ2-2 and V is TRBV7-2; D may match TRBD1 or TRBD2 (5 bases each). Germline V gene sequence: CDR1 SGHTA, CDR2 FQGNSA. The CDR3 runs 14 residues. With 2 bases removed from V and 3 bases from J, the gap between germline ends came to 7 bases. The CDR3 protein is CASSLTGHTGELFF. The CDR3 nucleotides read TGTGCCAGCAGCTTAACGGGGCACACCGGGGAGCTGTTTTTT.

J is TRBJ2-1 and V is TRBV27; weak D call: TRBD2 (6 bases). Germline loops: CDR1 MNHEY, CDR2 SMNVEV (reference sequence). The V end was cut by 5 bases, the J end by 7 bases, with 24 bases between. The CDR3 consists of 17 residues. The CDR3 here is CASSPSGLGGRVNEQFF. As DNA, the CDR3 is TGTGCCAGCAGTCCCAGTGGATTGGGAGGCCGCGTAAATGAGCAGTTCTTC.

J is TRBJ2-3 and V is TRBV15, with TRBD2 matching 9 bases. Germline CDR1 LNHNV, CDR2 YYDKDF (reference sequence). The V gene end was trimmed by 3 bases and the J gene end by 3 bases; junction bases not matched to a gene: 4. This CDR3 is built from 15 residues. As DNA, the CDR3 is TGTGCCACCAGCAGTTCGGGACTAGCTACAGATACGCAGTATTTT. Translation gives CATSSSGLATDTQYF.

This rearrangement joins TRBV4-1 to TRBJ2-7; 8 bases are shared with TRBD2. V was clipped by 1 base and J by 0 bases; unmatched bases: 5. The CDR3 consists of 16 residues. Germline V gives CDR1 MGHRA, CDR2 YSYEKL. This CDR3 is CASSQVSAGGSYEQYF. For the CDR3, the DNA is TGCGCCAGCAGCCAAGTCTCTGCGGGAGGCTCCTACGAGCAGTACTTC.

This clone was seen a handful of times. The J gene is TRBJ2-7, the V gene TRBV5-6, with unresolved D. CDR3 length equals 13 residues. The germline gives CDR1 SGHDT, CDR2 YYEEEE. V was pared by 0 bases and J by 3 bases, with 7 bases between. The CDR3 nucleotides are TGTGCCAGCAGCTTGGTTCAGGACTACGAGCAGTACTTC. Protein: CASSLVQDYEQYF.

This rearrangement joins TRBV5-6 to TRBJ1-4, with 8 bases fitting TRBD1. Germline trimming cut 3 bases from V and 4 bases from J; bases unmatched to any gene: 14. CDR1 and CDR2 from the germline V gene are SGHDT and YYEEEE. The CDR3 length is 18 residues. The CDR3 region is CASSYSLGQGGVNEKLFF. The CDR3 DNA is TGTGCCAGCAGCTACTCCCTCGGACAGGGAGGGGTTAATGAAAAACTGTTTTTT.

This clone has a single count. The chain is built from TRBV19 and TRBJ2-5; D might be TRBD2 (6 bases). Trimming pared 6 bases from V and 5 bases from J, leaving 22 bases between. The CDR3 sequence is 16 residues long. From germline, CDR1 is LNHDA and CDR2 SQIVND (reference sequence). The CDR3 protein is CASSRVGGWALETQYF. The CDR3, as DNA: TGTGCCAGTAGCCGGGTTGGGGGGTGGGCCTTGGAGACCCAGTACTTC.

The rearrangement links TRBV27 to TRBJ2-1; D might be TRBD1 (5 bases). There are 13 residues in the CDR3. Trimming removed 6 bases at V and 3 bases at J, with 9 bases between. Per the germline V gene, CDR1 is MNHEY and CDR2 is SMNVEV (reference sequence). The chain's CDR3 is CASSDRYYNEQFF. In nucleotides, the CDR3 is TGTGCCAGCAGCGACAGATACTACAATGAGCAGTTCTTC.

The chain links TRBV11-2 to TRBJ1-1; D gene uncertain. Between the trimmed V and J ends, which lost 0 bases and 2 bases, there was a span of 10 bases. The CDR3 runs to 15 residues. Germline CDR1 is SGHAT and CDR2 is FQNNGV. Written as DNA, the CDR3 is TGTGCCAGCAGCTTAGATCCTACAGCCAACACTGAAGCTTTCTTT. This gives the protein CASSLDPTANTEAFF.

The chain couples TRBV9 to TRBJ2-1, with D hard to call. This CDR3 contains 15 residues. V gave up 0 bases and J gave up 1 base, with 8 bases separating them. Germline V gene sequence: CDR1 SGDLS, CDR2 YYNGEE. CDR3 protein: CASSVELGSYNEQFF. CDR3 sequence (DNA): TGTGCCAGCAGCGTAGAGCTAGGGTCCTACAATGAGCAGTTCTTC. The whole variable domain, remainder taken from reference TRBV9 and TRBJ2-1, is DSGVTQTPKHLITATGQRVTLRCSPRSGDLSVYWYQQSLDQGLQFLIQYYNGEERAKGNILERFSAQQFPDLHSELNLSSLELGDSALYFCASSVELGSYNEQFFGPGTRLTVL.

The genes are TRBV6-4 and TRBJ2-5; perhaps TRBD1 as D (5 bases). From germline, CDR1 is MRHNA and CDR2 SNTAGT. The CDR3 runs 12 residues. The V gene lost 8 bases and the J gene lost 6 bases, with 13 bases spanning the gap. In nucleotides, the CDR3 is TGTGCCAGCGTACCAGGGAAACAGACCCAGTACTTC. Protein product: CASVPGKQTQYF.